This T cell receptor beta chain emerged from a study of T cells in Graves' hyperthyroidism and ophthalmopathy. The CDR3 length is 13 residues. Germline V gene sequence: CDR1 PRHDT, CDR2 FYEKMQ (reference sequence). Deletions cut 7 bases from V and 2 bases from J, with 12 bases between. Amplification targeted TCR beta CDR3 regions from RNA transcripts. With the HTBI primer set, the TCR CDR3 went through a first round of RT-PCR. One entry per CDR3 protein, called by TCRdb with MiXCR from the multiplex PCR reads. The profile shows about 640,000 distinct CDR3 sequences, less than 25% of them singletons. The chain carries TRBV13 and TRBJ2-7; D is unclear. The sample comprised blood. This TCR was recovered from a young man with Graves' ophthalmopathy. CDR3 loop: CASTKSSTYEQYF. The CDR3 bases are TGTGCCAGCACCAAGAGCTCAACCTACGAGCAGTACTTC.